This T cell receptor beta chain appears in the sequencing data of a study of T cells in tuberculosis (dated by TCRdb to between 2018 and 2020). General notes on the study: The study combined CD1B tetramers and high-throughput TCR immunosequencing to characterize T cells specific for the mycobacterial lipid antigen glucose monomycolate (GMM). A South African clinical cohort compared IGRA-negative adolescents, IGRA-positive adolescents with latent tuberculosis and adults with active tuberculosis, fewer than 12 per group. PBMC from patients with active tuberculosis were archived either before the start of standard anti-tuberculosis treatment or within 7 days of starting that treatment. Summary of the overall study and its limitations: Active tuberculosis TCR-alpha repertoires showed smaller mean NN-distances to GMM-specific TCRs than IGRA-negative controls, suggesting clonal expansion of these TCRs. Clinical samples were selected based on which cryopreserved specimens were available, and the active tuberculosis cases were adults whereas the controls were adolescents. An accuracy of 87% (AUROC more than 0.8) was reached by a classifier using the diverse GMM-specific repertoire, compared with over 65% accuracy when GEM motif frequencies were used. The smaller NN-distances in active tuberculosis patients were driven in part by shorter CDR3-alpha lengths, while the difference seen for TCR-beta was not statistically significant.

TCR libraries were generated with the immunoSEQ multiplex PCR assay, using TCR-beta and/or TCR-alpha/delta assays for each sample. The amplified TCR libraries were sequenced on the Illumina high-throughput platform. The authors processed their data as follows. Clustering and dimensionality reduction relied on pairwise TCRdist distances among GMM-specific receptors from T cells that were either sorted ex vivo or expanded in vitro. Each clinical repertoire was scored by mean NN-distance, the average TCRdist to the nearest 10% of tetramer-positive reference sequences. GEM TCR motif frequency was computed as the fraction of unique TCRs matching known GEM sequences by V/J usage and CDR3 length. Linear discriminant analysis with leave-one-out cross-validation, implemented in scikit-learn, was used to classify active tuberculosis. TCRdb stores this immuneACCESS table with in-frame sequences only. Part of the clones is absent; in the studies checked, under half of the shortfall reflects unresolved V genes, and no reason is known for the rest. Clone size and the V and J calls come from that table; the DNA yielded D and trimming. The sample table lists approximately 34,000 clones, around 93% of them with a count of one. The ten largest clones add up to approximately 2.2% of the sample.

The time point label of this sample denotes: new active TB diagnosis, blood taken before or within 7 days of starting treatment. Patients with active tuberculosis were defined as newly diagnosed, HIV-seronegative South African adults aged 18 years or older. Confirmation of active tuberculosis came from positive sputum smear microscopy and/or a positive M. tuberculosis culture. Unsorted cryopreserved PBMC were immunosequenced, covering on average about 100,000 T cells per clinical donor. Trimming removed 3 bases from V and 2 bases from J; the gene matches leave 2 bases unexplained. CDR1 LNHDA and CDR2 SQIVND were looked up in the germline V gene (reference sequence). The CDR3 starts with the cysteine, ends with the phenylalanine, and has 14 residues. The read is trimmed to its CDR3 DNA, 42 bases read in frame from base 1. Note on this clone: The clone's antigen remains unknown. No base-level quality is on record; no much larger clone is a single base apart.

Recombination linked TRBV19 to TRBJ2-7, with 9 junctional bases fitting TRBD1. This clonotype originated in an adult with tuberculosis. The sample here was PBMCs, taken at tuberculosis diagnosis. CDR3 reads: CASSMGQGPYEQYF. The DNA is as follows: TGTGCCAGTAGTATGGGACAGGGCCCCTACGAGCAGTACTTC.